The clone carrying this TCR beta chain was found once. What it binds is unknown. This entry belongs to a study of beta chain features in type 1 diabetes. Germline assignment: CDR1 SQVTM and CDR2 ANQGSEA. The CDR3 spans 16 residues. The ends lost 6 bases at V and 0 bases at J; junction bases unmatched: 13. Whole-study findings and limits: Type 1 diabetes patients had TCRB CDR3s that were shorter (moderately but significantly so) in all four CD4+ subsets. Fewer junction insertions and more nucleotide deletions appeared in type 1 diabetes patients.

Expressed TCRB transcripts were sequenced because the entire RNA isolate underwent reverse transcription. Some clones are missing from TCRdb's copy, which holds only in-frame ones; the method was immunoSEQ multiplex PCR. The sample records approximately 43,000 clones, over 50% being singletons. Purity (above 98%) was reached by all sorted populations. The sample taken for sequencing was Tregs from blood. This receptor was taken from a man aged 25-45 years with type 1 diabetes. Some clones in this sample may be carry-over from other donors' samples. J is TRBJ2-7 and V is TRBV29-1; TRBD1 matches 8 bases. CDR3 region: CSVSRGTGPFSYEQYF. CDR3 DNA: TGCAGCGTCTCTAGAGGGACAGGACCTTTCTCCTACGAGCAGTACTTC.